The rows below give T cell receptor beta chains drawn from one sample of a study of T cell responses to AZD1222 COVID-19 vaccine. Sequenced by immunoSEQ multiplex PCR; TCRdb stores in-frame clones only, minus some. The table includes roughly 140,000 clones, less than 90% detected once. Sample: peripheral blood, taken after recovery from COVID-19. Every receptor here comes from an adult who had recovered from COVID-19. Both conserved end residues are part of each CDR3. The D gene is left open where the match is weak. Clone size, where shown, is once, few, many, or a class for clones that have expanded.

-,TRBJ1-2,TRBV9,few,CASSGTGYTF,TGTGCCAGTTCAGGGACTGGCTACACCTTC
-,TRBJ1-5,TRBV25-1,-,CASSDVTGLPQHF,TGTGCCAGCAGTGACGTAACAGGGCTCCCCCAGCATTTT
TRBD2,TRBJ2-5,TRBV5-1,-,CASSLEGLEGTQYF,TGCGCCAGCAGCTTGGAGGGACTAGAAGGGACCCAGTACTTC
-,TRBJ2-3,TRBV29-1,-,CSVSPRLETDTQYF,TGCAGCGTCTCCCCGAGACTAGAGACAGATACGCAGTATTTT
-,TRBJ2-5,TRBV6-5,-,CASRMNGAKQETQYF,TGTGCCAGCCGAATGAACGGGGCAAAGCAAGAGACCCAGTACTTC
TRBD1,TRBJ1-5,TRBV18,once,CASTTGKDNQPQHF,TGTGCCAGCACGACAGGGAAAGACAATCAGCCCCAGCATTTT
-,TRBJ1-5,TRBV2,-,CASKEGETNQPQHF,TGTGCCAGCAAGGAGGGGGAAACCAATCAGCCCCAGCATTTT
-,TRBJ1-2,TRBV19,-,CATQKSNYGYTF,TGTGCCACCCAGAAGTCTAACTATGGCTACACCTTC
-,TRBJ2-5,TRBV10-2,-,CASSEGALSETQYF,TGCGCCAGCAGTGAGGGAGCTTTATCAGAGACCCAGTACTTC
-,TRBJ2-2,TRBV7-9,-,CASSFRSSNTGELFF,TGTGCCAGCAGCTTTAGGAGTTCGAACACCGGGGAGCTGTTTTTT
-,TRBJ2-7,TRBV4-3,-,CASSQDPDSREQYF,TGCGCCAGCAGCCAAGATCCGGATTCCCGCGAGCAGTACTTC